This section outlines one TCR beta chain sequence together with its context. Its antigen is undetermined. The sample belongs to a study of cytomegalovirus exposure and HLA in healthy donors. 60 Vbeta and 13 Jbeta primers were used in PCR. Libraries were prepared by immunoSEQ multiplex PCR; TCRdb keeps only in-frame clonotypes and omits some of them. The table has tens of thousands of clones, more than 70% seen once. Findings and caveats of the study: Further analysis, carried out later, found HLA-associated TCR beta chains more clonally expanded than equally common other chains. Trimming of TCR beta V- and J-genes showed a link, identified in a later analysis, to a missense DCLRE1C variant.

The source material was PBMCs. This TCR was sampled from a man aged 25 to 40 in good health and CMV-seronegative.

The CDR3 region has the DNA TGCAGCGTTGGACAGGGTAGCACAGATACGCAGTATTTT. It specifies CSVGQGSTDTQYF. This chain uses TRBV29-1 with TRBJ2-3; 7 bases agree with TRBD1. CDR1 and CDR2 (germline): SQVTM, ANQGSEA. V lost 4 bases to trimming and J lost 0 bases; unmatched junction nucleotides: 1. The CDR3 is 13 residues long.